A selection of T cell receptor beta chains follows, all from one sample in a study of T-cell memory formation after mild COVID-19. TCRdb independently ran MiXCR on the 5' RACE reads; one entry per CDR3 protein. The table shows a few hundred thousand distinct CDR3 sequences, with 16% occurring only once. Sample: PBMCs or a T cell subset sorted from them (not recorded which). The receptor set was obtained from a young man who had mild COVID-19 (a few samples of this study predate the infection). Cell type and time point are not known. CDR3s include the opening cysteine and the closing phenylalanine or tryptophan. A D gene is named only where the DNA matches it firmly. Clone size is shown for a subset of rows, as once, few, many or a class of expanded clone.

-,-,TRBJ2-2,TRBV7-8,TGTGCCAGCACCCTGGGAAAGGGACTCCGAGCTGGGGAGCTGTTTTTT,CASTLGKGLRAGELFF
-,-,TRBJ1-6,TRBV5-5,TGTGCCAGCAGCTTGGCTCCCGGGCAGAATAATTCACCCCTCCACTTT,CASSLAPGQNNSPLHF
few,-,TRBJ2-5,TRBV20-1,TGCAGTGCTAGACCCGATGCCTTCGGGACCCAGTACTTC,CSARPDAFGTQYF
few,-,TRBJ1-6,TRBV12-3/TRBV12-4,TGTGCCAGCAGTCCAACACCGAGCTCCTATAATTCACCCCTCCACTTT,CASSPTPSSYNSPLHF
-,-,TRBJ1-2,TRBV19,TGTGCCAGTAGTCCAACACCGATTGGGGATGGCTACACCTTC,CASSPTPIGDGYTF
many,-,TRBJ2-5,TRBV3-1,TGTGCCAGCAGCCAAGATCGGAGAGCGACCCAGTACTTC,CASSQDRRATQYF
few,TRBD2,TRBJ2-3,TRBV3-1,TGTGCCAGCAGCCAAGATCTACTAGCGGGAGATACGCAGTATTTT,CASSQDLLAGDTQYF
few,-,TRBJ2-5,TRBV6-2/TRBV6-3,TGTGCCAGCAGTTACTCGCCGTCCCAGGGATGGGAGACCCAGTACTTC,CASSYSPSQGWETQYF
few,-,TRBJ1-5,TRBV20-1,TGCAGTGCTAGTGGGCAATCTAAGTCAAATCAGCCCCAGCATTTT,CSASGQSKSNQPQHF
-,TRBD1,TRBJ2-1,TRBV15,TGTGCCGTGACAGGGGGTTCCTACAATGAGCGGTTCTTC,CAVTGGSYNERFF
-,TRBD1,TRBJ1-1,TRBV7-9,TGTGCCAGCAGCTCACGAGGACAGGGGGCTCCGTTCCCTGAAGCTTTCTTT,CASSSRGQGAPFPEAFF
-,TRBD2,TRBJ2-5,TRBV4-2,TGTGCCAGCAGCCCTCTGTCAGCGGGGGAAGAGACCCAGTACTTC,CASSPLSAGEETQYF
-,TRBD2,TRBJ2-4,TRBV4-1,TGCGCCAGCAGCCTGAGCGGCGGGGGGATGGGAATTCAGTACTTC,CASSLSGGGMGIQYF
few,-,TRBJ2-4,TRBV6-2/TRBV6-3,TGTGCCAGCAGTTACCCTCCATCTCTAGCCAAAAACATTCAGTACTTC,CASSYPPSLAKNIQYF
-,-,TRBJ2-3,TRBV7-6,TGTGCCAGCAGCTTAGGCCAGTTCGGGGCCTATGTTAGAGATACGCAGTATTTT,CASSLGQFGAYVRDTQYF
few,TRBD1,TRBJ2-7,TRBV10-2,TGCGCCAGCAGTGAGCCCTGGACAGGGACCTACGAGCAGTACTTC,CASSEPWTGTYEQYF
few,-,TRBJ2-3,TRBV11-1,TGTGCCAACTCCAGGGACCCCACAGATACGCAGTATTTT,CANSRDPTDTQYF
-,-,TRBJ2-7,TRBV4-2,TGTGCCAGCAGCCAAGTCCCCAACGAGCAGTACTTC,CASSQVPNEQYF
-,-,TRBJ2-3,TRBV6-2/TRBV6-3,TGTGCCAGCAGCTACGGGAATACGCAGTATTTT,CASSYGNTQYF
-,TRBD2,TRBJ2-7,TRBV12-3/TRBV12-4,TGTGCCAGCAGGTCCCCTAGACTAGCGGACAGCTCCTACGAGCAGTACTTC,CASRSPRLADSSYEQYF
few,-,TRBJ1-5,TRBV19,TGTGCCAGTAGTATGGGGCCGGAACAGCCCCAGCATTTT,CASSMGPEQPQHF
-,TRBD2,TRBJ2-5,TRBV12-3/TRBV12-4,TGTGCCAGCAGTGCTGTTGCGGGGGGGCTAGAGACCCAGTACTTC,CASSAVAGGLETQYF
few,-,TRBJ2-7,TRBV27,TGTGCCAGCAGTTTGCGTATAGGGGGACACGAGCAGTACTTC,CASSLRIGGHEQYF
-,TRBD2,TRBJ2-1,TRBV6-2/TRBV6-3,TGTGCCAGCAGTTACTCGAGAAGGCGGGGGGCCGGCTCCTACAATGAGCAGTTCTTC,CASSYSRRRGAGSYNEQFF
few,-,TRBJ1-4,TRBV24-1,TGTGCCACCAGCAGCAATGAAAAACTGTTTTTT,CATSSNEKLFF
few,-,TRBJ2-3,TRBV30,TGTGCCTGGAGCACTGCGGGCCAGGGGGGGACAGATACGCAGTATTTT,CAWSTAGQGGTDTQYF
many,-,TRBJ2-7,TRBV12-3/TRBV12-4,TGTGCCAGCAGTTTAATCTACGAGCAGTACTTC,CASSLIYEQYF
-,TRBD1,TRBJ2-6,TRBV5-1,TGCGCCAGCAGCACGGGACAGACCTCTGGGGCCAACGTCCTGACTTTC,CASSTGQTSGANVLTF
-,-,TRBJ2-3,TRBV20-1,TGCAGTGCTAGAGATACCGCAGGGGGCACAGATACGCAGTATTTT,CSARDTAGGTDTQYF
-,-,TRBJ2-7,TRBV6-5,TGTGCCAGCAGTCCCACCCCGGGACTCAACGAGCAGTACTTC,CASSPTPGLNEQYF
few,TRBD2,TRBJ2-2,TRBV7-8,TGTGCCAGCAGCCCTAGTAGCGGGGGCGGGGAGCTGTTTTTT,CASSPSSGGGELFF
many,TRBD2,TRBJ2-5,TRBV5-1,TGCGCCAGCAGCTTGGGGAGCGGGGGGCAAGAGACCCAGTACTTC,CASSLGSGGQETQYF
few,TRBD1,TRBJ2-1,TRBV11-3,TGTGCCAGCGGCAGACAGGGCAAGAGTGAGCAGTTCTTC,CASGRQGKSEQFF
many,-,TRBJ2-5,TRBV7-2,TGTGCCAGCAGCTTGGCGGGACTGCAAGAGACCCAGTACTTC,CASSLAGLQETQYF
few,TRBD1,TRBJ2-3,TRBV4-1,TGCGCCAGCAGGGACTCAGGGGGAGATACGCAGTATTTT,CASRDSGGDTQYF
-,TRBD2,TRBJ2-3,TRBV20-1,TGCAGTGCCCGAAATAGCGGGGGAACAGATACGCAGTATTTT,CSARNSGGTDTQYF
-,-,TRBJ1-2,TRBV12-3/TRBV12-4,TGTGCCAGCAGTTGGGGGATCTACTATGGCTACACCTTC,CASSWGIYYGYTF
few,TRBD1,TRBJ2-7,TRBV5-1,TGCGCCAGCAGCTTGGTACAGGGGGCCTACGAGCAGTACTTC,CASSLVQGAYEQYF
-,-,TRBJ2-5,TRBV5-1,TGCGCCAGCAGCTTGAATCGAGGGGCAGAGACCCAGTACTTC,CASSLNRGAETQYF
many,-,TRBJ2-2,TRBV19,TGTGCCAGTAGTGATCATTTCACCGGGGAGCTGTTTTTT,CASSDHFTGELFF
-,-,TRBJ2-7,TRBV7-6,TGTGCCAGCAGCCCGACTAGTTTGGTATACGAGCAGTACTTC,CASSPTSLVYEQYF
-,-,TRBJ2-1,TRBV28,TGTGCCAGCAGCGTCCCAAAGACCGGTGAGCAGTTCTTC,CASSVPKTGEQFF
few,-,TRBJ1-6,TRBV6-5,TGTGCCAGCAGTTACGTAGGGGACTCACCCCTCCACTTT,CASSYVGDSPLHF
few,TRBD2,TRBJ2-3,TRBV5-4,TGTGCCAGCAGCTTAGGGCAGGGTTTTAGCGGGGGAAAAGATACGCAGTATTTT,CASSLGQGFSGGKDTQYF
-,-,TRBJ2-3,TRBV30,TGTGCCTGGAGTGTACAAGGGGATACGCAGTATTTT,CAWSVQGDTQYF
few,-,TRBJ1-4,TRBV10-3,TGTGCCATCAGTGTCGGTTGGCGAACAACTAATGAAAAACTGTTTTTT,CAISVGWRTTNEKLFF
few,-,TRBJ2-1,TRBV3-1,TGTGCCAGCAGCCAGATGGGGGCCGAAGCCGGTGAGCAGTTCTTC,CASSQMGAEAGEQFF
-,TRBD1,TRBJ2-5,TRBV27,TGTGCCAGCAAAACGGGACAGGGGTGGGAGACCCAGTACTTC,CASKTGQGWETQYF
few,-,TRBJ1-6,TRBV27,TGTGCCAGCAGGATCGGTGGGTCACCCCTCCACTTT,CASRIGGSPLHF
-,-,TRBJ2-7,TRBV9,TGTGCCAGCAGCGAGAGGCCCCAGGGTCTGAACGAGCAGTACTTC,CASSERPQGLNEQYF
-,-,TRBJ1-5,TRBV7-2,TGTGCCAGCAAGTCGGCGGGGGCGGATAATCAGCCCCAGCATTTT,CASKSAGADNQPQHF
many,-,TRBJ2-2,TRBV5-1,TGCGCCAGCGCGGTACAGGAGCTCGGCACCGGGGAGCTGTTTTTT,CASAVQELGTGELFF
many,-,TRBJ2-1,TRBV20-1,TGCAGTGCCCTTGGGGTTTTTCACGGTGAGCAGTTCTTC,CSALGVFHGEQFF